These 26 T cell receptor beta chains originate from one sample sequenced in a study of post-analysis software for immune sequencing data. Unique molecular identifiers had been added to the TCR beta cDNA libraries. TCRdb processed the PCR reads anew with MiXCR; each CDR3 protein has one entry. The sample yields hundreds of thousands of distinct CDR3 sequences, more than 50% seen once. The antigens these receptors bind are not known. Findings and caveats of the study: TRBV segments more frequent in patients than in controls numbered a few and included TRBV5-6, TRBV5-1 and TRBV20-1.

Specimen: blood. These receptors originate from a girl aged 2-10 years with multiple sclerosis.

The chain combines TRBV4-1 with TRBJ2-5; 12 bases are shared with TRBD1. CDR3 length equals 16 residues. V lost 3 bases to trimming and J lost 4 bases; unmatched junction nucleotides: 6. The germline V gene has CDR1 MGHRA and CDR2 YSYEKL. The CDR3 here is CASSHHRDRGRETQYF. The CDR3 DNA follows: TGCGCCAGCAGCCACCACCGGGACAGGGGGCGAGAGACCCAGTACTTC.

The chain combines TRBV20-1 with TRBJ1-5, with D possibly TRBD1 on 5 matching bases. CDR1 DFQATT and CDR2 SNEGSKA come from the germline V gene (reference sequence). V lost 1 base and J 6 bases, leaving 10 bases between the germline ends. The CDR3 sequence is 13 residues long. The CDR3 here is CSARGWGTQPQHF. The DNA of the CDR3 is TGCAGTGCTAGAGGGTGGGGGACTCAGCCCCAGCATTTT.

The V call is TRBV29-1, the J call TRBJ1-2; 9 bases map to TRBD1. Looked up from germline, CDR1 is SQVTM and CDR2 is ANQGSEA. This CDR3 comprises 13 residues. The junction had 3 bases not matched to a gene; V was cut back by 5 bases and J by 2 bases. CDR3 sequence (DNA): TGCAGCGTTTCCGGACAGGGGAACTATGGCTACACCTTC. As protein: CSVSGQGNYGYTF.

The V gene is TRBV5-1, the J gene TRBJ1-2; D is ambiguous. Trimming removed 4 bases from V and 1 base from J, with 11 bases in between. The CDR3 runs 14 residues. Germline CDR1 and CDR2: SGHRS and YFSETQ. CDR3 sequence reads: CASSEDGYNYGYTF. CDR3 bases: TGCGCCAGCAGCGAGGACGGCTATAACTATGGCTACACCTTC.

The chain has TRBV15 and TRBJ2-7, with D possibly being TRBD1 (6 bases). Germline V gene sequence: CDR1 LNHNV, CDR2 YYDKDF (reference sequence). The CDR3 is 15 residues long. V was cut by 0 bases and J by 4 bases, with 13 bases left in between. The CDR3 reads CATSRDLRGAYEQYF. CDR3 DNA: TGTGCCACCAGCAGAGATCTCAGGGGCGCGTACGAGCAGTACTTC.

The gene calls are TRBV20-1 and TRBJ2-4; D is possibly TRBD2 (7 bases). CDR1 and CDR2 (germline): DFQATT, SNEGSKA (reference sequence). V was shortened by 0 bases and J by 0 bases, with 15 bases between the two germline ends. The CDR3 covers 17 residues. CDR3 loop: CSAREGGPQLAKNIQYF. CDR3 DNA: TGCAGTGCTAGAGAGGGGGGGCCACAGCTAGCCAAAAACATTCAGTACTTC.

V gene TRBV5-1 combines with J gene TRBJ2-7; no definite D call. Germline V CDR1 and CDR2: SGHRS, YFSETQ. The CDR3 runs 14 residues. Trimming stripped 0 bases from V and 4 bases from J, with 11 bases between. CDR3 loop: CASSLDRFNYEQYF. The CDR3 nucleotides are TGCGCCAGCAGCTTGGACCGATTCAATTACGAGCAGTACTTC.

V usage is TRBV7-9 and J usage is TRBJ1-2; D gene ambiguous. Deletions cut 4 bases from V and 4 bases from J, with 4 bases between. CDR1 is SEHNR, CDR2 FQNEAQ, per germline (reference sequence). The length of the CDR3 is 11 residues. Written as DNA, the CDR3 is TGTGCCAGCAGCTGGGCCTATGGCTACACCTTC. Its translation: CASSWAYGYTF.

This clonotype was seen ten or more times. This rearrangement joins TRBV7-3 to TRBJ2-3; perhaps D is TRBD1 or TRBD2 (5 bases each). Per germline, CDR1 SGHTA and CDR2 FQGTGA. CDR3 length: 14 residues. V dropped 1 base and J dropped 7 bases, with 12 bases sitting between them. CDR3 loop: CASSLMGVSNTQYF. CDR3 nucleotide sequence: TGTGCCAGCAGCTTAATGGGGGTTAGCAATACGCAGTATTTT.

V and J are TRBV6-5 and TRBJ2-7, with D possibly TRBD2 on 5 matching bases. The CDR3 contains 15 residues. The V and J ends lost 2 bases and 5 bases respectively, with 16 bases between them. Germline values: CDR1 MNHEY, CDR2 SVGAGI. The CDR3 region has the DNA TGTGCCAGCAGTTACCGGGAAGGGCCTTGGAACGAGCAGTACTTC. This codes for CASSYREGPWNEQYF.

The chain joins TRBV4-2 to TRBJ2-7; 9 nucleotides align to TRBD1. The V gene end was trimmed by 1 base and the J gene end by 2 bases; junction bases not matched to a gene: 9. The CDR3 has 17 residues. CDR1 is LGHNA, CDR2 YNFKEQ, per germline. CDR3 residues: CASSQVGDRVGTYEQYF. CDR3 bases: TGTGCCAGCAGCCAAGTTGGGGACAGGGTAGGAACCTACGAGCAGTACTTC.

V is TRBV20-1 and J is TRBJ2-5; 12 bases fit TRBD2. The germline gives CDR1 DFQATT, CDR2 SNEGSKA (reference sequence). The length of the CDR3 is 13 residues. Trimming removed 6 bases from V and 5 bases from J; junction bases left unmatched: 4. CDR3 protein: CSATSGGRETQYF. The CDR3 DNA is TGCAGTGCCACTAGCGGGGGGCGGGAGACCCAGTACTTC.

This clonotype was detected only once. This may be a read error, as it is one base from a much larger clone. The chain carries TRBV15 and TRBJ2-3; the D is unclear. The length of the CDR3 is 13 residues. Germline CDR1 and CDR2: LNHNV and YYDKDF (reference sequence). CDR3 amino acids: CAASRDAPDTQYF. CDR3 nucleotide sequence: TGTGCCGCCAGCAGAGATGCGCCGGATACGCAGTATTTT.

The chain combines TRBV12-3 or TRBV12-4 with TRBJ1-2; D is perhaps TRBD1 (5 bases). The V gene lost 4 bases and the J gene lost 4 bases, with 13 bases spanning the gap. This CDR3 has 14 residues. The CDR3 coding sequence is TGTGCCAGCAGTTCTCAAAGGGGACCCTATGGCTACACCTTC. It codes for CASSSQRGPYGYTF.

V and J are TRBV5-1 and TRBJ2-7; the match to TRBD1 covers 10 bases. J was trimmed by 5 bases and V by 0 bases; bases with no gene match: 11. The length of the CDR3 is 17 residues. CDR1 is SGHRS, CDR2 YFSETQ, per germline. The DNA of the CDR3 is TGCGCCAGCAGCTTGGACGGACAGGGGGGGAGCCTAGACGAGCAGTACTTC. Its protein product is CASSLDGQGGSLDEQYF.

The chain joins TRBV12-3 or TRBV12-4 to TRBJ2-5; unclear D gene. Trimming removed 8 bases at V and 2 bases at J, with 9 bases between. The CDR3 has 12 residues. The chain's CDR3 is CASLGTQETQYF. The CDR3 DNA reads as TGTGCCAGCCTTGGAACACAAGAGACCCAGTACTTC.

This clonotype appeared a few times. V and J are TRBV7-9 and TRBJ2-3, with 8 bases aligning to TRBD2. The CDR3 covers 16 residues. Trimming cost V 2 bases and J 4 bases; bases outside gene matches: 8. CDR1 is SEHNR and CDR2 is FQNEAQ in the germline V gene (reference sequence). The CDR3 sequence is CASSLSAAGGPDTQYF. CDR3 nucleotide sequence: TGTGCCAGCAGCTTATCTGCGGCGGGAGGTCCAGATACGCAGTATTTT.

This sequence joins TRBV6-2 or TRBV6-3 and TRBJ1-2, with D perhaps TRBD1 (6 bases). Between the trimmed V and J ends, which lost 5 bases and 4 bases, there was a span of 17 bases. CDR3 size: 15 residues. CDR1 and CDR2 (germline): MNHEY, SVGEGT. In DNA, the CDR3 is TGTGCCAGCAGTCCCGTGGGACACCCCATCTATGGCTACACCTTC. This translates into CASSPVGHPIYGYTF.

This chain links TRBV12-3 or TRBV12-4 with TRBJ2-5; D ambiguous. V gave up 2 bases and J gave up 2 bases, with 9 bases separating them. This CDR3 region has 14 residues. CDR3: CASSLIGDQETQYF. CDR3 in DNA: TGTGCCAGCAGTTTAATTGGGGATCAAGAGACCCAGTACTTC.

The gene calls are TRBV5-4 and TRBJ2-3; possibly TRBD2 for D (6 bases). From germline, CDR1 is SGHNT and CDR2 YYREEE (reference sequence). The CDR3 contains 14 residues. The V gene lost 2 bases and the J gene lost 4 bases, with 11 bases spanning the gap. The CDR3 sequence: CASSFTGEADTQYF. The CDR3 DNA reads TGTGCCAGCAGCTTTACGGGAGAGGCAGATACGCAGTATTTT. Looking up the rest from reference TRBV5-4 and TRBJ2-3 gives the full variable domain: ETGVTQSPTHLIKTRGQQVTLRCSSQSGHNTVSWYQQALGQGPQFIFQYYREEENGRGNFPPRFSGLQFPNYSSELNVNALELDDSALYLCASSFTGEADTQYFGPGTRLTVL.

The V and J genes are TRBV6-2 or TRBV6-3 and TRBJ2-3; TRBD2 matches 10 bases. V lost 2 bases and J lost 10; bases outside the gene matches: 9. This CDR3 contains 15 residues. The germline V gene has CDR1 MNHEY and CDR2 SVGEGT. The chain's CDR3 is CASSYRRTSGKSQYF. Here the CDR3 DNA reads TGTGCCAGCAGTTACCGCCGGACTAGCGGTAAATCGCAGTATTTT.

The J gene is TRBJ2-5, the V gene TRBV11-1, with D hard to call. Germline CDR1 SGHAT, CDR2 FQDESV (reference sequence). V was pared by 6 bases and J by 1 base, with 9 bases between. The CDR3 contains 13 residues. The CDR3 bases are TGTGCCAGCAGTGACCAGTTCCAAGAGACCCAGTACTTC. It encodes CASSDQFQETQYF.

In its sample, this clonotype was seen once. The V call is TRBV6-2 or TRBV6-3, the J call TRBJ2-2; D is uncertain. Germline V gene lookup returns CDR1 MNHEY and CDR2 SVGEGT. Deletions cut 0 bases from V and 0 bases from J, with 5 bases between. The CDR3 contains 15 residues. The CDR3 DNA reads TGTGCCAGCAGTTACTCAGCCCCGAACACCGGGGAGCTGTTTTTT. It translates to CASSYSAPNTGELFF.

This clonotype was counted only a few times. The chain has TRBV3-1 and TRBJ2-1; 8 nucleotides agree with TRBD2. Germline CDR1 reads LGHDT; CDR2 reads YNNKEL (reference sequence). V shed 4 bases and J 12 bases; nucleotides not matched to a gene: 11. The length of the CDR3 is 14 residues. This chain's CDR3 is CASSRTGGPSGQFF. CDR3 sequence (DNA): TGTGCCAGCAGCCGAACGGGAGGGCCGAGTGGGCAGTTCTTC.

The rearrangement uses TRBV10-3 and TRBJ2-3, with TRBD2 matching 7 bases. The junction had 3 bases not matched to a gene; V was cut back by 5 bases and J by 1 base. There are 14 residues in the CDR3. CDR1 and CDR2 from the germline V gene are ENHRY and SYGVKD. CDR3 in DNA: TGTGCCATCAGTAGCGGGACGGGCACAGATACGCAGTATTTT. The encoded protein is CAISSGTGTDTQYF.

This rearrangement joins TRBV5-1 to TRBJ2-7; D gene uncertain. The CDR3 consists of 14 residues. The V end lost 0 bases, the J end lost 5 bases, and 12 bases lay between the germline ends. The germline V gene has CDR1 SGHRS and CDR2 YFSETQ. The CDR3 is CASSLAGDLDEQYF. The CDR3 DNA follows: TGCGCCAGCAGCTTGGCCGGAGATTTGGACGAGCAGTACTTC.